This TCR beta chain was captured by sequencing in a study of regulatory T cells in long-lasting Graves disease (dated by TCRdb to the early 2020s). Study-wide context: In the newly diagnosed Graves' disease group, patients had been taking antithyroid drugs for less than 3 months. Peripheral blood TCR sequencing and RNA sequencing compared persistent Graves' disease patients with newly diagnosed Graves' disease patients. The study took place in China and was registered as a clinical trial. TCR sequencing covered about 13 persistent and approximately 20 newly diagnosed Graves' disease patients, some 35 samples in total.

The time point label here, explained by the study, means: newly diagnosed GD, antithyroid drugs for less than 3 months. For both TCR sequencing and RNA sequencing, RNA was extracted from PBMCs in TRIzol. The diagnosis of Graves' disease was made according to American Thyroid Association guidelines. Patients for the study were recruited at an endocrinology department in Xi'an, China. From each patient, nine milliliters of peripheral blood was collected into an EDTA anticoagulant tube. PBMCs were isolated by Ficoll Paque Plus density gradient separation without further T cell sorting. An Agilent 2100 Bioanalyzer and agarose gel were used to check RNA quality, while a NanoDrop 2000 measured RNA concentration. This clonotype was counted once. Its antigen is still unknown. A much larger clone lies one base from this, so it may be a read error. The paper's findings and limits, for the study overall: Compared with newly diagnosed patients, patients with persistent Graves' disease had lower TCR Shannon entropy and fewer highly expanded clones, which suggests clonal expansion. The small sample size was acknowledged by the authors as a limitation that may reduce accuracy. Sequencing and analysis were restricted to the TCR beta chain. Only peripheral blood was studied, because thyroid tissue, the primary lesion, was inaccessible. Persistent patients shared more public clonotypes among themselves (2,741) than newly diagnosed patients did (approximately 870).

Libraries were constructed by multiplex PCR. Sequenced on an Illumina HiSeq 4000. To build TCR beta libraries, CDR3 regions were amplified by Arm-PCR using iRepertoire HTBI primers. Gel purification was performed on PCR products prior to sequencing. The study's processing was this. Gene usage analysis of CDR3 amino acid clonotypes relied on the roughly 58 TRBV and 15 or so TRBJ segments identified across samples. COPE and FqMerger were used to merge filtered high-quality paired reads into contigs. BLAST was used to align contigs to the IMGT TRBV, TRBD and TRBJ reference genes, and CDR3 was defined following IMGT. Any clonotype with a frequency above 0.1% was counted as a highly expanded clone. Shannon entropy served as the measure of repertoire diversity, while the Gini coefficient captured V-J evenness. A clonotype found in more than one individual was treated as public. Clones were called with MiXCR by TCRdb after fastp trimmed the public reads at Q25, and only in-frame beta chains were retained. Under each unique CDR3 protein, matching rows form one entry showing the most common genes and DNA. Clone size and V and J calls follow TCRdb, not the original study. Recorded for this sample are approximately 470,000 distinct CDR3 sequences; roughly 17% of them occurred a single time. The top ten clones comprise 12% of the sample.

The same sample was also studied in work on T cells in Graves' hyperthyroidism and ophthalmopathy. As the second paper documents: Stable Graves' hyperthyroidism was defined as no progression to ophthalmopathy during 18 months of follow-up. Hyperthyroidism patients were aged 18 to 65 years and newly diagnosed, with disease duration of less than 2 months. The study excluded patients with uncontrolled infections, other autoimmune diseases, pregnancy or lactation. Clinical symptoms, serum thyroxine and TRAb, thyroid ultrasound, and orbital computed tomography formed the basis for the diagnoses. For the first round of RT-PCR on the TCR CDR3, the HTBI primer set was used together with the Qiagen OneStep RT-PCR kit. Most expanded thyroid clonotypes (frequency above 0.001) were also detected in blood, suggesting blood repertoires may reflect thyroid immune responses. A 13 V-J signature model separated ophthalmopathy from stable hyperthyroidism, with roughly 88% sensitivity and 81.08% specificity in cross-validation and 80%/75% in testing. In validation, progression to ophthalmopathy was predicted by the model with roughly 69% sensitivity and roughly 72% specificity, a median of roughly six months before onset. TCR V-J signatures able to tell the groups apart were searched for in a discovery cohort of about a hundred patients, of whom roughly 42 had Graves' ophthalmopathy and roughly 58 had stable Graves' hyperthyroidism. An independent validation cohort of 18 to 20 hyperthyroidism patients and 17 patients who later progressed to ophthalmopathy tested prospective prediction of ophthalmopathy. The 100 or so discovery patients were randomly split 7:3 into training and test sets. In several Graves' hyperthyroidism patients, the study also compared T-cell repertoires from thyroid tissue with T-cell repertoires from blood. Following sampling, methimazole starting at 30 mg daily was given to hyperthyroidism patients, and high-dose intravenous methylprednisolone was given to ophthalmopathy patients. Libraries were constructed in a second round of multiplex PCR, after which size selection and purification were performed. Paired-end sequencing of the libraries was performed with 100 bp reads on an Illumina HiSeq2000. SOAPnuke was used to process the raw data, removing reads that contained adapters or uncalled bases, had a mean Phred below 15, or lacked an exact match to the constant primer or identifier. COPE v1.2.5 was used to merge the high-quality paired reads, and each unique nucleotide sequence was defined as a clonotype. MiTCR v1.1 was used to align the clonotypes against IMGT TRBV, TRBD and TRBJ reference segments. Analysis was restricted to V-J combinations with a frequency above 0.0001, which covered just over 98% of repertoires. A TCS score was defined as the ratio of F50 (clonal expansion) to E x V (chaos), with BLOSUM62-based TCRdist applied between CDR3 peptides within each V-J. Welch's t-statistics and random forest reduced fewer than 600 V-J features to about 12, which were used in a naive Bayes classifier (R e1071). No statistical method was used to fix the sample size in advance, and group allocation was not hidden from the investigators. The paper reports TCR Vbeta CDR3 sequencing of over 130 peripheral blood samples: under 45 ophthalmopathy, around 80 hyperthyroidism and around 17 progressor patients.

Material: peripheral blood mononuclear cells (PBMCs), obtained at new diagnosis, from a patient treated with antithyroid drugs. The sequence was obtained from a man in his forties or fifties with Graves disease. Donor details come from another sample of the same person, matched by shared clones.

The DNA is TGCAGTGCTACGACCCGCTACGAGCGGTACTTC. This encodes CSATTRYERYF. The V gene is TRBV20-1 and the J gene is TRBJ2-7, with the D gene uncertain. The CDR3 has 11 amino acids, counting the end cysteine and phenylalanine. Just CDR3 DNA is preserved here, 33 bases in frame from base 1. According to the germline V gene (reference sequence), CDR1 reads DFQATT and CDR2 reads SNEGSKA.